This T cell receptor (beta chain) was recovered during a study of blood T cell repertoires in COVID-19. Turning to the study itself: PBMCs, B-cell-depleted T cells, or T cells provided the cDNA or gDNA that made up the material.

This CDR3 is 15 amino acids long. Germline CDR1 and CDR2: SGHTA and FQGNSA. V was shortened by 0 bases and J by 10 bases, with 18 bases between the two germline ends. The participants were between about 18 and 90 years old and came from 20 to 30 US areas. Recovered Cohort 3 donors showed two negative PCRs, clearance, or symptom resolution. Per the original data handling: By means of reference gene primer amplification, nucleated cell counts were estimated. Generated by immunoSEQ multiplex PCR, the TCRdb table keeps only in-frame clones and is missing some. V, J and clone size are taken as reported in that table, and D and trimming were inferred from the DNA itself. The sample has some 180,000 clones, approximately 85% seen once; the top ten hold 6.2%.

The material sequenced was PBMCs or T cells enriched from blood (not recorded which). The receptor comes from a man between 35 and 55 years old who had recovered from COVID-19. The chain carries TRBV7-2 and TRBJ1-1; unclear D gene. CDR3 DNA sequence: TGTGCCAGCAGCTTAGCTCCCAGAGCAAGAAGAGGAGCTTTCTTT. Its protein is CASSLAPRARRGAFF. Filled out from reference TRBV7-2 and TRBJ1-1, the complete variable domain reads GAGVSQSPSNKVTEKGKDVELRCDPISGHTALYWYRQSLGQGLEFLIYFQGNSAPDKSGLPSDRFSAERTGGSVSTLTIQRTQQEDSAVYLCASSLAPRARRGAFFGQGTRLTVV.